This T cell receptor (beta chain) was retrieved from a study of shared clonotypes between healthy human individuals. Regarding the study as a whole: Shared across several donors were around 5% of the naive CD4 clonotypes.

Germline V CDR1 and CDR2: ENHRY, SYGVKD. The CDR3 spans 14 residues. Between the trimmed V and J ends, which lost 10 bases and 5 bases, there was a span of 21 bases. Worth noting for this clone: Its antigen is unidentified.

Naive CD8 cells, CD45RO-negative and positively selected for CCR7, excluded terminally differentiated effector memory CD45RA+ cells. Genomic DNA belonging to each subset was distributed in equal measure over several immunoSEQ plates. Measured with immunoSEQ multiplex PCR; TCRdb has only the in-frame clones, and not every one. The sample has about 2.2 million clones; about 92% are singletons. The sequenced material came from naive CD8+ T cells from PBMCs. The sequence derives from a man aged 18 to 35 in good health. Some clones in this sample may be carry-over from other donors' samples. V gene TRBV10-3 combines with J gene TRBJ2-7; maybe TRBD2 (6 bases). DNA of the CDR3: TGTGCCAGTAATTCCGGGGGACCACGCCACGAGCAGTACTTC. Encoded protein: CASNSGGPRHEQYF.